The rows below give T cell receptor beta chains drawn from one sample of a study of cytomegalovirus exposure and HLA in healthy donors. TCRdb's copy holds only in-frame clones and misses some; the assay was immunoSEQ multiplex PCR. The data contain approximately 140,000 clones, about 79% of them seen just once; the ten biggest clones take up 4% to 5%. Sequencing was done on a sample of PBMCs. These receptors originate from a man in his forties or fifties in good health and CMV-seropositive. The conserved cysteine and the conserved F or W are not part of the CDR3 here.

V	J	CDR3
TRBV5-1	TRBJ2-1	ASSLGIAGGRNEQF
TRBV6-1	TRBJ2-7	ASENRGYEQY
TRBV11-3	TRBJ1-6	ASSSGGETSPLH
TRBV7-6	TRBJ1-4	ASSLSVTGFNEKLF
TRBV29-1	TRBJ2-2	SVEDYRGLAGELF
TRBV21-1	TRBJ2-1	ASSKVGPGASYNEQF
TRBV4-2	TRBJ1-2	ASSQEAGLPINYGYT
TRBV7-9	TRBJ1-2	ASSLGGLGDYGYT
TRBV5-1	TRBJ2-5	ASSPGLAGIETQY
TRBV5-8	TRBJ1-2	ASSSYRQGSMGYT
TRBV7-7	TRBJ2-7	ASSLGIGQGYEQY
TRBV7-9	TRBJ1-1	ASRDSLNTEAF
TRBV4-2	TRBJ1-4	ASLPSGSLKGANEKLF
TRBV5-6	TRBJ2-2	ASTRDMGAGELF
TRBV7-8	TRBJ2-7	ASSSISTRGSYEQY
TRBV11-3	TRBJ1-1	ASSRRTNTEAF
TRBV19	TRBJ2-7	ASSRGYEQY
TRBV6-5	TRBJ2-7	ASRESGIRGEQY
TRBV18	TRBJ1-4	ASSLGQRYNEKLF
TRBV27	TRBJ1-6	ASSLWGSGYSPLH
TRBV10-2	TRBJ2-3	ASSVGPYTDTQY
TRBV5-1	TRBJ2-5	ASSSSHTTLGETQY
TRBV4-2	TRBJ1-1	ASSVGQFTEAF
TRBV21-1	TRBJ1-2	ASSKGRDRVTNYGYT
TRBV5-6	TRBJ2-1	ASSLAGGPLSYNEQF
TRBV7-8	TRBJ1-5	ASSLDRWSNQPQH
TRBV9	TRBJ1-1	ASSGTGDWNTEAF
TRBV6-5	TRBJ2-3	ASSYGEDTQY
TRBV5-6	TRBJ2-7	ASSFLRQGYEQY
TRBV2	-	AGDRGPIYEQY
TRBV15	TRBJ2-7	ATSRDDRSSYEQY
TRBV15	TRBJ2-7	ATSRGGLYEQY
TRBV5-4	TRBJ2-1	ASSSGLAGAYNEQF
TRBV7-3	TRBJ1-1	ASSLFGTGGRTEAF
TRBV5-5	TRBJ2-7	ASSLTDRALREQY
TRBV18	TRBJ1-1	ASSPVFQGGTF
TRBV7-9	TRBJ1-1	ASSWTENTEAF
TRBV27	TRBJ1-5	ASSITGDRGRWPQH
TRBV27	TRBJ1-1	ASRRNSNTEAF
TRBV6-5	TRBJ2-5	ASSQGTGGETQY
TRBV5-1	TRBJ2-1	ASTIAGTSGRSSYNEQF
TRBV27	TRBJ2-1	ASSLSRLHNSGAQF
TRBV25-1	TRBJ1-1	ASSALLSGANTEAF
TRBV7-2	TRBJ2-7	ASSSRTSGGYYEQY
TRBV15	TRBJ2-7	ATSRDGGAGEQY
TRBV9	TRBJ1-6	ASSGAGGQFYNSPLH
TRBV18	TRBJ2-6	ASSPTTRALSSGANVLT
TRBV29-1	TRBJ2-7	SVEDRVSTYEQY
TRBV11-3	TRBJ1-1	ASSSRQAEVTEAF
TRBV7-3	TRBJ2-1	ASSLNAGPHEQF
TRBV9	TRBJ1-2	ASSVASPGIHGYT
TRBV6-4	TRBJ2-1	ASSPIGTSGKTYNEQF
TRBV2	TRBJ2-4	ASQGLGKNIQY